The following is a TCR beta chain sequence with its context. Its antigen is unknown. The entry originates in a study of cytotoxic CD8 clonotypes in ibrutinib-treated CLL. Study-wide background: Outcomes included 25 or so partial and 2 complete responses; after median roughly six years, roughly 14 stayed remitted and some 12 progressed.

Study-wide results and limits: Clonality increased with ibrutinib response but returned toward baseline at progression. Public clonotypes (which were uncommon) either contracted or remained stable on treatment. Sustained-remission and progressing patients were not sampled at matched times.

TCRdb's table, derived via immunoSEQ multiplex PCR, lists solely in-frame clones and lacks some. The table lists approximately 100,000 clones, approximately 58% of them singletons. The receptor's source is a human donor with chronic lymphocytic leukemia. Sequenced material: PBMCs, taken after 24 months of ibrutinib treatment.

CDR3 sequence: CASSRDGGNNSPLHF. The CDR3 DNA sequence: TGTGCCAGCAGCCGCGACGGAGGGAATAATTCACCCCTCCACTTT. The chain couples TRBV7-2 to TRBJ1-6; D gene uncertain. Trimming removed 5 bases at V and 5 bases at J, with 13 bases between. CDR3 length: 15 amino acids. Germline V CDR1 and CDR2: SGHTA, FQGNSA.